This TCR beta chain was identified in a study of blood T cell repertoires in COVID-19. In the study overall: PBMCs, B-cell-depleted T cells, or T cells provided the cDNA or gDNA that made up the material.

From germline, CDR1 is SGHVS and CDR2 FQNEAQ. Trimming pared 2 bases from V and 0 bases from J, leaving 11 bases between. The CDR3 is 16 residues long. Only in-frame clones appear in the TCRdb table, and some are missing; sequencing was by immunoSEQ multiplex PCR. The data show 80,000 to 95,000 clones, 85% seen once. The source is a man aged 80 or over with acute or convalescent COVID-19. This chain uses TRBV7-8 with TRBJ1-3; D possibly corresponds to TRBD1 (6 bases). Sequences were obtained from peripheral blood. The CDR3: CASSLLGHFSGNTIYF. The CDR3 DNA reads TGTGCCAGCAGCTTATTGGGACACTTCTCTGGAAACACCATATATTTT.